This T cell receptor beta chain was observed in a study of blood T cell repertoires in COVID-19 (dated by TCRdb to about 2020). For context, the study as a whole: Samples from collaborators originated in the United States, Italy and Spain and spanned both the acute and convalescent phases of COVID-19. The material from the prospective study consisted of cDNA or gDNA derived from T cells, B-cell-depleted T cells, or PBMCs. The dataset comprised deeply sampled blood TCRbeta repertoires from subjects exposed to, actively infected with, or recovered from COVID-19. The repertoires were released in a freely available public database intended as a resource for research on the immune response to SARS-CoV-2. The samples were drawn from the first 160 participants of the ongoing ImmuneRACE study and from 950 to 1,500 subjects provided by 6 global collaborators. The sample metadata nearly always contained a de-identified subject ID, COVID-19 status, age in years and sex. Where available, HLA class I and class II types were obtained from metadata supplied by the sample provider rather than from assay-based typing. General study outcomes and caveats: How much clinical and demographic metadata was included differed by source and by participant, and the metadata was provided uncurated.

At one collaborating source in Seattle, patients were enrolled during active infection and were followed longitudinally through the course of disease. The collaborating institutions used their own protocols to collect whole blood in K2EDTA tubes. Collaborator samples were shipped for TCRbeta analysis as frozen whole blood, isolated PBMCs, or DNA extracted from either sample type. TCRbeta CDR3 regions were amplified from genomic DNA by means of the immunoSEQ Assay, a bias-controlled multiplex PCR. In the original analysis: The number of nucleated cells in each sample was estimated by amplification of reference gene primers within the assay. Sequence reads were collapsed and filtered to measure the absolute abundance of every unique TCRbeta CDR3 rearrangement. For each sample, productive Simpson clonality was calculated as the square root of Simpson's diversity index over productive rearrangements. Held by TCRdb, this immuneACCESS table contains in-frame sequences only and omits some clones. Under half of the omission traces to an unresolved V gene where checked; the cause of the rest is unknown. V, J and clone size derive from that table, while D and trimming were established from the DNA sequence. This sample is represented by about 330,000 clones; roughly 90% of them were singletons. Of the sample, roughly a tenth falls within the top ten clones.

Regarding this clone: Its antigen has not been determined. The input lacks base qualities; no much larger clone sits a single base away.

The CDR3 holds 14 amino acids from the cysteine to the phenylalanine. Of all the DNA, just the CDR3 is kept, 42 bases in frame from base 1. CDR1 and CDR2 are drawn from the germline V gene: SGHTA, FQGTGA. V sheds 3 bases and J sheds 4 bases, leaving 11 bases between their ends. The V and J genes are TRBV7-3 and TRBJ2-3, with no reliable assignment of the D segment. This receptor was identified in a young man with COVID-19, enrolled during active disease. Material: peripheral blood. The DNA sequence reads TGTGCCAGCAGCTTTCTACTGGGCGCAGATACGCAGTATTTT. This gives the protein CASSFLLGADTQYF.